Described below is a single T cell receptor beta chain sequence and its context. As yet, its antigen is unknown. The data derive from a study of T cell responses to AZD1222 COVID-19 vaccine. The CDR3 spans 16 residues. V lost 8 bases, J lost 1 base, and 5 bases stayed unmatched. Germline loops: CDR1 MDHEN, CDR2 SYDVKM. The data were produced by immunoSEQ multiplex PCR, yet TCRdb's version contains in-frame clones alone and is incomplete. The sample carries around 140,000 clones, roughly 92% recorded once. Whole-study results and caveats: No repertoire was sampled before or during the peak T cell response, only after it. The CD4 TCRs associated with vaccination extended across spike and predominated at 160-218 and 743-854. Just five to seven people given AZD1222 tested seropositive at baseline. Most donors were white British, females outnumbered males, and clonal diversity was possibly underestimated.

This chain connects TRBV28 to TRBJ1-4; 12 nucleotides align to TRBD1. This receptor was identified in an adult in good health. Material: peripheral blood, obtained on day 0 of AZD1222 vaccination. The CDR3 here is CASPGTGGGTNEKLFF. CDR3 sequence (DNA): TGTGCCAGCCCCGGGACAGGGGGCGGAACTAATGAAAAACTGTTTTTT.